The 3 T cell receptor beta chains below all came from one sample that was sequenced in a study of T cell responses to AZD1222 COVID-19 vaccine. The method was immunoSEQ multiplex PCR; TCRdb's version includes in-frame clones alone and lacks a portion of them. The table has roughly 130,000 clones, roughly 89% seen once. The sequences come from peripheral blood, collected 28 days after the second dose of the MenACWY control vaccine. Receptor source: an adult who received the MenACWY meningococcal vaccine as a control.

The chain carries TRBV5-4 and TRBJ2-5, with D perhaps matching TRBD1 (6 bases). V gave up 4 bases and J gave up 0 bases, with 13 bases separating them. Germline CDR1 and CDR2: SGHNT and YYREEE (reference sequence). This CDR3 spans 15 amino acids. DNA of the CDR3: TGTGCCAGCAGCCCTGGACAGCCGCACCAAGAGACCCAGTACTTC. It specifies CASSPGQPHQETQYF.

This clone was recorded once. CDR3 in amino acids: CASSLEPDNNEKLFF. CDR3 bases: TGTGCCAGCAGCTTAGAACCGGACAATAATGAAAAACTGTTTTTT. The chain uses TRBV11-2 and TRBJ1-4; a possible D gene is TRBD1 (5 bases). Germline assignment: CDR1 SGHAT and CDR2 FQNNGV. This CDR3 spans 15 amino acids. V lost 0 bases and J 4 bases, leaving 9 bases between the germline ends.

The chain couples TRBV5-1 to TRBJ2-1, with D uncertain. This CDR3 region has 14 residues. Germline loops: CDR1 SGHRS, CDR2 YFSETQ. V was cut by 0 bases and J by 3 bases, with 7 bases left in between. This chain's CDR3 is CASSLDPSYNEQFF. The CDR3 coding sequence is TGCGCCAGCAGCTTGGATCCCAGCTACAATGAGCAGTTCTTC.